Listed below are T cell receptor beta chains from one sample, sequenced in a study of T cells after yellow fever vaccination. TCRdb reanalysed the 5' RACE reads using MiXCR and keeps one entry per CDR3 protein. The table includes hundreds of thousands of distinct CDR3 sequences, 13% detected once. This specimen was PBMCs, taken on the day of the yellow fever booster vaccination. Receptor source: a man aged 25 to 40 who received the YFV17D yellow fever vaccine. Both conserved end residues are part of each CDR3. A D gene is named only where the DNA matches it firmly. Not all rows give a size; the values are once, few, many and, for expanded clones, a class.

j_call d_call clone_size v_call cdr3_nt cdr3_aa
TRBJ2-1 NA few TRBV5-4 TGTGCCAGCAGTCTGGAAGAGGTTGAGCAGTTCTTC CASSLEEVEQFF
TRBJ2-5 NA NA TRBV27 TGTGCCAGCAGGGATGGGAAGACCCAGTACTTC CASRDGKTQYF
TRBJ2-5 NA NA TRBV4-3 TGCGCCAGCAGCCAAGAGGTTAGCGGAGCGGAGACCCAGTACTTC CASSQEVSGAETQYF
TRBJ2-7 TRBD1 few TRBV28 TGTGCCAGCAGTCTCGACTTTATCAGGGGGAGAACCTACGAGCAGTACTTC CASSLDFIRGRTYEQYF
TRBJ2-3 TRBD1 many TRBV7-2 TGTGCCAGCAGCAAACAGGGGTCAGATACGCAGTATTTT CASSKQGSDTQYF
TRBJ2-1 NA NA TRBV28 TGTGCCATTAAAGGGCCGGACACAGACGACGAGCAGTTCTTC CAIKGPDTDDEQFF
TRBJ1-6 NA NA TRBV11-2 TGTGCCAGCGCCTTCGGCGAAAATAATTCACCCCTCCACTTT CASAFGENNSPLHF
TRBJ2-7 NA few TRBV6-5 TGTGCCAGCAGTTACAAAGTATGGGCCGTTTACGAGCAGTACTTC CASSYKVWAVYEQYF
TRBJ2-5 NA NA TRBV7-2 TGTGCCAGCAGCTCCAACCCGGGGACACGGGAGACCCAGTACTTC CASSSNPGTRETQYF
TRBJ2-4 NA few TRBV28 TGTGCCAGCAGAAAGGAGACAGTAAACATTCAGTACTTC CASRKETVNIQYF
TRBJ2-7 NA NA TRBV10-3 TGTGCCATCAATTCCGGCCCCTACGAGCAGTACTTC CAINSGPYEQYF
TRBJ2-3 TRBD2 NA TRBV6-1 TGTGCCAGCAGAAACGGGCTAGCGGCAGATACGCAGTATTTT CASRNGLAADTQYF
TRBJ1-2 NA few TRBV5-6 TGTGCCAGCAGCTTGGGGACAACCTATGGCTACACCTTC CASSLGTTYGYTF
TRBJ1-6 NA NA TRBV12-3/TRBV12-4 TGTGCCAGCAGTCCCATCGCCGATTCACCCCTCCACTTT CASSPIADSPLHF
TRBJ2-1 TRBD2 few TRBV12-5 TGTGCTAGTGGTTTGGTACAGGAGCGGGAGCTGTTCTTC CASGLVQERELFF